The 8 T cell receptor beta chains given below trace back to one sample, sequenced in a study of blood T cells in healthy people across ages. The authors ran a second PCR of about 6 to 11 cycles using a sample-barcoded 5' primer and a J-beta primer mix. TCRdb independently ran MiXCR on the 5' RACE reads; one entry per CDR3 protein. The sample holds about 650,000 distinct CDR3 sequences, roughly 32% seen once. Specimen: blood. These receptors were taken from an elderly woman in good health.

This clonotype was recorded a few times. Written as DNA, the CDR3 is TGTGCCAGCAGGAGGACCTGGAATCAGCCCCAGCATTTT. Protein product: CASRRTWNQPQHF. This chain joins TRBV6-5 and TRBJ1-5; D remains ambiguous. The CDR3 sequence is 13 residues long. CDR1 and CDR2 from the germline V gene are MNHEY and SVGAGI. Trimming took off 6 bases at V and 4 bases at J, with 10 bases between the two ends.

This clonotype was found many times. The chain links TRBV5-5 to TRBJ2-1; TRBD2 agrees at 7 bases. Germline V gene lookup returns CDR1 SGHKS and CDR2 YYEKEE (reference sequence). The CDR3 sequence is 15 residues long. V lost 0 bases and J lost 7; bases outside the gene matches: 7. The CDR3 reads CASSLGLAANNEQFF. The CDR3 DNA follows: TGTGCCAGCAGCTTGGGGCTAGCGGCGAATAATGAGCAGTTCTTC.

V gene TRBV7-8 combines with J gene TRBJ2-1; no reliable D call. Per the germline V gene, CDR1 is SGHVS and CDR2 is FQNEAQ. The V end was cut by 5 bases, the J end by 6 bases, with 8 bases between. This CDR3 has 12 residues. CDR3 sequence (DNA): TGTGCCAGCAGCCAAGACCTCAATGAGCAGTTCTTC. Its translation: CASSQDLNEQFF.

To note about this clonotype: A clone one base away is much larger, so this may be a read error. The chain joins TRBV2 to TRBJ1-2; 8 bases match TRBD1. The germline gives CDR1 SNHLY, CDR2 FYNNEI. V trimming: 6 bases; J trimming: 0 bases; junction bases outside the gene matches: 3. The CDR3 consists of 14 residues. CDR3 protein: CASRDRAANYGYTF. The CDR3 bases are TGTGCCAGCAGGGACAGGGCCGCTAACTATGGCTACACCTTC.

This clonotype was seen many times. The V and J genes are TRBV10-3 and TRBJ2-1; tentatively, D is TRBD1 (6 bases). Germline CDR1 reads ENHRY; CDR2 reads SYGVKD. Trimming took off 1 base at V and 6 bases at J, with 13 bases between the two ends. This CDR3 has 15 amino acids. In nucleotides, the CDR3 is TGTGCCATCAGTGAGTACAGGGCCGAAGGCAATGAGCAGTTCTTC. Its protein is CAISEYRAEGNEQFF.

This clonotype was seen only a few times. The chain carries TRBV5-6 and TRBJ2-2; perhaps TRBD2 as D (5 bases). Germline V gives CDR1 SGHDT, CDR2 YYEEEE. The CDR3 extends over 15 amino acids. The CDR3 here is CASIRGSSRTGELFF. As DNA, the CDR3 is TGTGCTTCCATCCGTGGGTCTAGCCGCACCGGGGAGCTGTTTTTT.

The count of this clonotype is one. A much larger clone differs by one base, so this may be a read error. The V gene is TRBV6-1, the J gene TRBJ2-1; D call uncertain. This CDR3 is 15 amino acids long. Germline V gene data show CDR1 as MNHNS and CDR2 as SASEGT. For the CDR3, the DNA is TGTGCCAGCAGTGATTTACGGGCTAAGCACAATGAGCGGTTCTTC. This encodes CASSDLRAKHNERFF.

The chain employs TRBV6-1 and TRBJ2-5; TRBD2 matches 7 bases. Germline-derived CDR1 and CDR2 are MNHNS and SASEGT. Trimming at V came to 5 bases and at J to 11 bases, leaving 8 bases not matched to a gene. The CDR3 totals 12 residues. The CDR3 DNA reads TGTGCCAGCAGTCCCCCTAGCGGTGAGCAGTACTTC. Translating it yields CASSPPSGEQYF.